The 19 T cell receptor beta chains below come from one sample, sequenced in a study of human thymus T cells. Here immunoSEQ multiplex PCR was the method, and the copy in TCRdb shows in-frame clones only, minus some. The sample lists about 78,000 clones, approximately 96% occurring once. Surgeons resected thymus tissue during corrective heart surgery. The specimen sequenced was thymus tissue. The origin of the receptors is a boy younger than two with a congenital heart defect but otherwise immunologically healthy.

The gene calls are TRBV2 and TRBJ1-3; 11 nucleotides agree with TRBD1. V trimming: 6 bases; J trimming: 4 bases; junction bases outside the gene matches: 8. Germline loops: CDR1 SNHLY, CDR2 FYNNEI. This CDR3 is 16 amino acids long. In DNA, the CDR3 is TGTGCCAGCAGCCACCGGGACAGGGGGTTAGGAAACACCATATATTTT. Translated: CASSHRDRGLGNTIYF.

Written as DNA, the CDR3 is TGTGCCAGCAGTTCCCCCGGAGTAAGCGATGAGCAGTTCTTC. Translating it yields CASSSPGVSDEQFF. This chain uses TRBV27 with TRBJ2-1; no clear D. There are 14 residues in the CDR3. V was clipped by 4 bases and J by 8 bases, with 15 bases between them. CDR1 and CDR2 (germline): MNHEY, SMNVEV (reference sequence).

The rearrangement joins TRBV4-3 to TRBJ1-1; tentative D call: TRBD1 (5 bases). Trimming cost V 4 bases and J 0 bases, with 21 bases left between them. The CDR3 runs 18 residues. The germline V gene encodes CDR1 LGHNA and CDR2 YSLEER. The CDR3 is CASSPLWGGGGMNTEAFF. In DNA, the CDR3 is TGCGCCAGCAGCCCCCTGTGGGGTGGGGGTGGAATGAACACTGAAGCTTTCTTT.

This clone showed up just once. The V call is TRBV28, the J call TRBJ1-4, with 9 bases identical to TRBD1. J lost 8 bases, V lost 7 bases, and 8 bases had no gene match. The germline gives CDR1 MDHEN, CDR2 SYDVKM. This CDR3 has 14 residues. CDR3 amino acids: CASTPGQGWEKLFF. The DNA of the CDR3 is TGTGCCAGCACTCCGGGACAGGGTTGGGAAAAACTGTTTTTT.

The J gene is TRBJ2-1, the V gene TRBV6-5; TRBD1 agrees at 8 bases. CDR1 is MNHEY, CDR2 SVGAGI, per germline. V gave up 10 bases and J gave up 8 bases; unmatched junction bases: 13. The CDR3 runs to 14 residues. CDR3 residues: CATKMTQGADEQFF. CDR3 in DNA: TGTGCCACCAAGATGACGCAGGGGGCCGATGAGCAGTTCTTC.

The chain joins TRBV4-3 to TRBJ2-2; no firm D call. This CDR3 is built from 15 residues. Germline loops: CDR1 LGHNA, CDR2 YSLEER. V was pared by 1 base and J by 3 bases, with 9 bases between. For the CDR3, the DNA is TGCGCCAGCAGCCAAGCCGGCAGATACACCGGGGAGCTGTTTTTT. Translating it yields CASSQAGRYTGELFF.

V usage is TRBV30 and J usage is TRBJ2-2; D tentatively fits TRBD1 or TRBD2 (5 bases each). There are 11 residues in the CDR3. Deletions cut 0 bases from V and 13 bases from J, with 9 bases between. Germline values: CDR1 GTSNPN, CDR2 SVGIG (reference sequence). CDR3 sequence reads: CAWSVRGALFF. DNA of the CDR3: TGTGCCTGGAGTGTGAGGGGTGCGCTGTTTTTT.

The chain joins TRBV10-3 to TRBJ2-5; no firm D call. CDR3 size: 13 residues. V lost 6 bases and J lost 1, with 9 bases in between. Germline CDR1 ENHRY, CDR2 SYGVKD. The CDR3 protein is CAIRPHIQETQYF. CDR3 DNA sequence: TGTGCCATCAGACCCCATATCCAAGAGACCCAGTACTTC.

The chain couples TRBV27 to TRBJ2-3; no clear D gene. Germline values: CDR1 MNHEY, CDR2 SMNVEV (reference sequence). The CDR3 is made up of 13 amino acids. V lost 6 bases, J lost 1 base, and 8 bases lay in between. The CDR3 region is CASSHVGTDTQYF. As DNA, the CDR3 is TGTGCCAGCAGCCACGTTGGCACAGATACGCAGTATTTT.

J is TRBJ2-2 and V is TRBV7-2; TRBD2 is a possible D gene (6 bases). Trimming took 3 bases from V and 5 from J, leaving 16 bases between them. Germline CDR1 and CDR2: SGHTA and FQGNSA. The length of the CDR3 is 16 residues. The CDR3 protein is CASSFSGVRVTGELFF. DNA of the CDR3: TGTGCCAGCAGCTTTTCGGGGGTCCGGGTTACCGGGGAGCTGTTTTTT.

This clone was recorded only once. The genes are TRBV5-1 and TRBJ2-3; 7 bases agree with TRBD2. The J segment lost 0 bases and the V segment lost 1 base, leaving 2 bases of the junction unmatched. This CDR3 has 15 amino acids. Germline CDR1 and CDR2: SGHRS and YFSETQ. The CDR3 spells CASSLSAGSTDTQYF. CDR3 sequence (DNA): TGCGCCAGCAGCTTGTCAGCGGGAAGCACAGATACGCAGTATTTT.

A note on this clone: Germline and junction disagree at one end, which may indicate a read error. This rearrangement joins TRBV27 to TRBJ2-5; TRBD1 agrees at 7 bases. There are 14 residues in the CDR3. In germline, CDR1 is MNHEY, CDR2 SMNVEV (reference sequence). The CDR3 bases are TGTGCCAGTAGTTTACAGGGGATAGGGGAGACCCAGTACTTC. As protein: CASSLQGIGETQYF.

In its sample, this clone was seen once. The chain employs TRBV10-3 and TRBJ2-1; D gene ambiguous. V was cut by 2 bases and J by 0 bases, with 8 bases left in between. Germline CDR1 is ENHRY and CDR2 is SYGVKD. The CDR3 length is 15 residues. The CDR3 loop is CAISEPKSSYNEQFF. In DNA, the CDR3 is TGTGCCATCAGTGAGCCTAAAAGCTCCTACAATGAGCAGTTCTTC.

The chain is built from TRBV10-2 and TRBJ2-7, with D unclear. The CDR3 covers 14 residues. V gave up 7 bases and J gave up 0 bases, with 13 bases separating them. CDR1 is WSHSY and CDR2 is SAAADI in the germline V gene. The CDR3 spells CASKVLRTSYEQYF. Here the CDR3 DNA reads TGCGCCAGCAAGGTCTTACGTACCTCCTACGAGCAGTACTTC.

In its sample, this clone was seen once. The chain combines TRBV5-1 with TRBJ2-3; D is undetermined. Trimming took 2 bases from V and 4 from J, leaving 11 bases between them. The CDR3 runs to 14 residues. Germline V gene lookup returns CDR1 SGHRS and CDR2 YFSETQ. The CDR3 sequence: CASSLVLPADTQYF. CDR3 nucleotide sequence: TGCGCCAGCAGCTTAGTTTTGCCGGCAGATACGCAGTATTTT.

V is TRBV27 and J is TRBJ1-2, with TRBD1 matching 8 bases. Germline trimming cut 9 bases from V and 7 bases from J; bases unmatched to any gene: 7. The germline CDR1 and CDR2 sequences are MNHEY and SMNVEV (reference sequence). CDR3 length: 12 residues. In DNA, the CDR3 is TGTGCCAGTCCCGACAGGGGAGTTGGCTACACCTTC. Protein sequence: CASPDRGVGYTF.

The chain links TRBV27 to TRBJ1-2; 8 bases are shared with TRBD1. This CDR3 region has 14 residues. Germline CDR1 MNHEY, CDR2 SMNVEV (reference sequence). V lost 5 bases and J lost 11; bases outside the gene matches: 13. CDR3 nucleotide sequence: TGTGCCAGCAGTCATTTCACAGGGGGTGGTGGGTACACCTTC. Translation: CASSHFTGGGGYTF.

The chain uses TRBV5-1 and TRBJ2-1, with 8 bases fitting TRBD2. Germline V lookup: CDR1 SGHRS, CDR2 YFSETQ. Trimming at V came to 3 bases and at J to 4 bases, leaving 18 bases not matched to a gene. This CDR3 comprises 19 residues. CDR3 in DNA: TGCGCCAGCAGCTCGGGACTAGGGCGCCCCCGTGACACTTACAATGAGCAGTTCTTC. This gives the protein CASSSGLGRPRDTYNEQFF.

The chain has TRBV19 and TRBJ1-2; possibly TRBD1 for D (5 bases). In germline, CDR1 is LNHDA, CDR2 SQIVND (reference sequence). The CDR3 runs 12 residues. Trimming removed 4 bases at V and 8 bases at J, with 11 bases between. The CDR3 region is CASSTPGYGYTF. The CDR3 nucleotides are TGTGCCAGTAGTACCCCAGGGTACGGCTACACCTTC. The variable domain in full, with the rest retrieved from reference TRBV19 and TRBJ1-2, is DGGITQSPKYLFRKEGQNVTLSCEQNLNHDAMYWYRQDPGQGLRLIYYSQIVNDFQKGDIAEGYSVSREKKESFPLTVTSAQKNPTAFYLCASSTPGYGYTFGSGTRLTVV.